This T cell receptor (beta chain) comes out of a study of OX40 agonist ivuxolimab in advanced cancers. On the study more broadly: Eligibility admitted prior anti-PD-1, anti-PD-L1 or anti-CTLA-4 therapy; around 41% had some. Partial responses were achieved by three patients: one hepatocellular carcinoma, two cutaneous melanoma. Study-level findings and limits: Clonal expansion from baseline to week 6 occurred in both CD4+ and CD8+ T cells. More expanded clones were found, on average, in CD8+ than in CD4+ T cells.

Per germline, CDR1 LNHDA and CDR2 SQIVND (reference sequence). The CDR3 length is 17 residues. Losses at the gene ends were 1 base for V and 4 bases for J; bases not matched to a gene: 9. With regard to this clone: Antigen: not known.

Method: immunoSEQ multiplex PCR; TCRdb's copy keeps in-frame clones and lacks some. The table has around 16,000 clones, 86% seen once; the top ten hold over 3.5%. The rearrangement uses TRBV19 and TRBJ1-2; 10 bases agree with TRBD1. Sequences were derived from CD4+ or CD8+ T cells sorted from blood, sampled in a trial of the OX40 agonist ivuxolimab. This sequence originates from an adult with an advanced solid tumor such as melanoma, head and neck, liver or kidney cancer. The CDR3, as DNA: TGTGCCAGTAGTATAGTGGAGGGACAGGGGTCCCTCTATGGCTACACCTTC. As protein: CASSIVEGQGSLYGYTF.